The rows below give T cell receptor beta chains drawn from one sample of a study of blood T cell repertoires in COVID-19. Clones were sequenced by immunoSEQ multiplex PCR, and TCRdb holds only the in-frame ones, with some missing. This table has approximately 210,000 clones, about 92% appearing once. Sample: peripheral blood. The source of these receptors is a man under 40 with acute or convalescent COVID-19. Both conserved end residues are part of each CDR3. The order of the fields is clone size, V gene, D gene, J gene, CDR3 DNA, CDR3 protein. A D gene is named only where the DNA matches it firmly. Size tells how often a clone was seen (once, few, many) or the class of an expanded clone, and some rows leave it out.

size: NA; V: TRBV11-2; D: TRBD1; J: TRBJ2-5; DNA: TGTGCCAGCAGAATGCCGGACAGGGGGCTTATCGAGACCCAGTACTTC; CDR3: CASRMPDRGLIETQYF
size: NA; V: TRBV15; D: NA; J: TRBJ1-3; DNA: TGTGCCACCAGCAGAGGACAGGAGGACACCATATATTTT; CDR3: CATSRGQEDTIYF
size: NA; V: TRBV7-3; D: NA; J: TRBJ1-5; DNA: TGTGCCAGCAGCTTAGGGGCGTATCAGCCCCAGCATTTT; CDR3: CASSLGAYQPQHF
size: NA; V: TRBV5-4; D: TRBD2; J: TRBJ2-7; DNA: TGTGCCAGCAGCTCGGGACTAGCGGGATTTTCTGCCTACGAGCAGTACTTC; CDR3: CASSSGLAGFSAYEQYF
size: NA; V: TRBV7-2; D: NA; J: TRBJ1-6; DNA: TGTGCCAGCAGCTTAGCCCACACCCAGGGGAAAAATTCACCCCTCCACTTT; CDR3: CASSLAHTQGKNSPLHF
size: NA; V: TRBV19; D: TRBD2; J: TRBJ2-5; DNA: TGTGCCAGTAGTATCCGGGGACTAGCGACGGAGACCCAGTACTTC; CDR3: CASSIRGLATETQYF
size: once; V: TRBV6-5; D: TRBD1; J: TRBJ1-3; DNA: TGTGCCAGCAGTTCACAGGGGTACTCTGGAAACACCATATATTTT; CDR3: CASSSQGYSGNTIYF
size: NA; V: TRBV21-1; D: NA; J: TRBJ2-5; DNA: TGTGCCAGCAGCAAAGCGGAGTTAGGAAGAGAGACCCAGTACTTC; CDR3: CASSKAELGRETQYF
size: NA; V: TRBV6-6; D: NA; J: TRBJ2-6; DNA: TGTGCCAGCAGTTACTCGACTAAGGGGGCCAACGTCCTGACTTTC; CDR3: CASSYSTKGANVLTF
size: NA; V: TRBV19; D: TRBD2; J: TRBJ2-1; DNA: TGTGCCAGTAGTATGGAGCGTCTAGCGGGAGGTGAGACTGAGTTCTTC; CDR3: CASSMERLAGGETEFF
size: NA; V: TRBV7-2; D: NA; J: TRBJ1-1; DNA: TGTGCCAGCAGCTTAGCGCCTAAGAGGTTCAGGACAGAAGCTTTCTTT; CDR3: CASSLAPKRFRTEAFF
size: NA; V: TRBV28; D: NA; J: TRBJ1-1; DNA: TGTGCCAGCAGTTTAGGAGGGGCCAAGAACACTGAAGCTTTCTTT; CDR3: CASSLGGAKNTEAFF
size: NA; V: TRBV28; D: TRBD1; J: TRBJ1-2; DNA: TGTGCCAGCGGCAGACAGGGGTCACGAGGTTATGGCTACACCTTC; CDR3: CASGRQGSRGYGYTF
size: NA; V: TRBV19; D: TRBD2; J: TRBJ2-2; DNA: TGTGCCAGTAGTGCTGCTAGCGGGAGATCCGGGGAGCTGTTTTTT; CDR3: CASSAASGRSGELFF
size: NA; V: TRBV5-4; D: NA; J: TRBJ1-1; DNA: TGTGCCAGCAGCTTCTTACAGGAGGGGAAAGCTTTCTTT; CDR3: CASSFLQEGKAFF
size: once; V: TRBV28; D: TRBD1; J: TRBJ1-1; DNA: TGTGCCAGCAGGGATACAGGGGTTTGGGCTGAAGCTTTCTTT; CDR3: CASRDTGVWAEAFF
size: NA; V: TRBV5-1; D: TRBD1; J: TRBJ1-4; DNA: TGCGCCAGCAGCAGGGACAGCCTGAATGAAAAACTGTTTTTT; CDR3: CASSRDSLNEKLFF
size: once; V: TRBV7-6; D: TRBD1; J: TRBJ1-5; DNA: TGTGCCAGCAGCCAATACGGACAGGGGAGCAATCAGCCCCAGCATTTT; CDR3: CASSQYGQGSNQPQHF
size: NA; V: TRBV28; D: NA; J: TRBJ1-5; DNA: TGTGCCAGCAGTTTGGGGGGGGGAACTCCCAATCAGCCCCAGCATTTT; CDR3: CASSLGGGTPNQPQHF
size: NA; V: TRBV28; D: NA; J: TRBJ2-3; DNA: TGTGCCAGCAGTGGGGCTGGGACTCAGAGCACAGATACGCAGTATTTT; CDR3: CASSGAGTQSTDTQYF
size: NA; V: TRBV6-5; D: TRBD2; J: TRBJ2-3; DNA: TGTGCCAGCAGAGGACTAGCGGGAGCTCGAGATACGCAGTATTTT; CDR3: CASRGLAGARDTQYF
size: NA; V: TRBV7-8; D: NA; J: TRBJ2-3; DNA: TGTGCCAGCAGCTCGCCGTTAGTACTCACAGATACGCAGTATTTT; CDR3: CASSSPLVLTDTQYF
size: NA; V: TRBV11-2; D: NA; J: TRBJ2-4; DNA: TGTGCCAGCAGCTCGCAACTAGCCAAAAACATTCAGTACTTC; CDR3: CASSSQLAKNIQYF
size: NA; V: TRBV5-4; D: TRBD2; J: TRBJ2-1; DNA: TGTGCCAGCAGCTTGGAACTAGCGGGAATTTTTGAGCAGTTCTTC; CDR3: CASSLELAGIFEQFF
size: NA; V: TRBV5-1; D: TRBD2; J: TRBJ2-3; DNA: TGCGCCAGCAGCTTGGGGATTAGCGGGGGGGCCACAGATACGCAGTATTTT; CDR3: CASSLGISGGATDTQYF
size: NA; V: TRBV15; D: NA; J: TRBJ1-5; DNA: TGTGCCACCAGCAGGCCCAGGGCCCCCAATCAGCCCCAGCATTTT; CDR3: CATSRPRAPNQPQHF
size: few; V: TRBV10-3; D: TRBD1; J: TRBJ1-2; DNA: TGTGCCATCAATGACAGGGAAAGCGGCTACACCTTC; CDR3: CAINDRESGYTF
size: NA; V: TRBV5-1; D: NA; J: TRBJ1-1; DNA: TGCGCCAGCAGCTTGGTTCCAAACACTGAAGCTTTCTTT; CDR3: CASSLVPNTEAFF
size: NA; V: TRBV18; D: NA; J: TRBJ1-6; DNA: TGTGCCAGCTCACCCGCACGAGAGGTTTCACCCCTCCACTTT; CDR3: CASSPAREVSPLHF
size: NA; V: TRBV2; D: NA; J: TRBJ1-6; DNA: TGTGCCAGGCAAGGACAGACTGATAATTCACCCCTCCACTTT; CDR3: CARQGQTDNSPLHF
size: NA; V: TRBV11-2; D: NA; J: TRBJ2-1; DNA: TGTGCCAGCAGCTTAGCCAGGCACCCCTACAATGAGCAGTTCTTC; CDR3: CASSLARHPYNEQFF
size: NA; V: TRBV25-1; D: TRBD2; J: TRBJ2-7; DNA: TGTGCCAGCAGTGACTTAGCGGGAGGCACCTACGAGCAGTACTTC; CDR3: CASSDLAGGTYEQYF
size: once; V: TRBV29-1; D: TRBD1; J: TRBJ1-1; DNA: TGCTCCTACAGGGGAAGGAACACTGAAGCTTTCTTT; CDR3: CSYRGRNTEAFF
size: NA; V: TRBV9; D: NA; J: TRBJ2-6; DNA: TGTGCCAGCAGCGTCGGGGAATCTGGGGCCAACGTCCTGACTTTC; CDR3: CASSVGESGANVLTF
size: NA; V: TRBV4-1; D: TRBD2; J: TRBJ2-7; DNA: TGCGCCAGCAGCCAAGATCGTATCGGGGGGGAGCAGTACTTC; CDR3: CASSQDRIGGEQYF
size: NA; V: TRBV5-5; D: TRBD2; J: TRBJ2-5; DNA: TGTGCCAGCAGCTTGGGGACACCTAGCGGGGGGGCCACTGGGACCCAGTACTTC; CDR3: CASSLGTPSGGATGTQYF
size: few; V: TRBV30; D: TRBD2; J: TRBJ2-7; DNA: TGTGCCTGGGACCCGGGACTAGCGGGAGTTAGGGCCTTC; CDR3: CAWDPGLAGVRAF
size: NA; V: TRBV2; D: NA; J: TRBJ2-7; DNA: TGTGCCAGCAGTTCAATACAGGGGGGGGAGCAGTACTTC; CDR3: CASSSIQGGEQYF